This TCR beta chain was found in a study of shared clonotypes between healthy human individuals. The germline V gene has CDR1 SQVTM and CDR2 ANQGSEA. Trimming stripped 2 bases from V and 2 bases from J, with 21 bases between. This CDR3 comprises 17 residues. Some clones are missing from TCRdb's copy, which holds only in-frame ones; the method was immunoSEQ multiplex PCR. Altogether 630,000 or so clones are present, 95% to 98% being singletons, with the ten largest covering more than 0.3%. Naive-designated CD8 cells lacked CD45RO, were positively enriched for CCR7, and omitted terminally differentiated effector memory CD45RA+ cells. Only Caucasian adults living in Nashville, Tennessee made up the donor group.

The sequenced sample consisted of naive CD8+ T cells sorted from blood. The chain has TRBV29-1 and TRBJ1-2; D possibly corresponds to TRBD1 (6 bases). This clonotype was obtained from a man aged 25-45 years in good health. The CDR3, as DNA: TGCAGCGTTGAACCTTTAGGTACCGGGACATGGAACTATGGCTACACCTTC. Amino acids: CSVEPLGTGTWNYGYTF. Together with reference TRBV29-1 and TRBJ1-2, the CDR3 gives the full variable domain: SAVISQKPSRDICQRGTSLTIQCQVDSQVTMMFWYRQQPGQSLTLIATANQGSEATYESGFVIDKFPISRPNLTFSTLTVSNMSPEDSSIYLCSVEPLGTGTWNYGYTFGSGTRLTVV.